This record looks at one T cell receptor (beta chain) sequence and its context. Antigen unknown. The data were taken from a study of identical twins. Each CDR3 protein gets one entry after TCRdb re-called the 5' RACE reads with MiXCR. The sample shows a few hundred thousand distinct CDR3 sequences, approximately 18% of them seen only once. CDR1 SNHLY and CDR2 FYNNEI come from the germline V gene. The V segment lost 2 bases and the J segment 2 bases; nucleotides outside the gene matches: 6. The CDR3 has 15 residues. Overall study findings and caveats: Twins' surplus sharing was weaker for beta out-of-frame sequences. Fewer insertions characterized abundant cord blood beta clonotypes, whereas memory repertoires showed none. Models underestimated out-of-frame TCR alpha sharing in monozygotic twins.

Source material: naive T cells sorted from blood. This sequence originates from a man between 50 and 59 years old in good health. The chain uses TRBV2 and TRBJ2-7; 7 bases are a match to TRBD2. The CDR3 loop is CASSELGGGTYEQYF. The CDR3 DNA sequence: TGTGCCAGCAGTGAACTGGGGGGAGGGACCTACGAGCAGTACTTC.